This T cell receptor beta chain was retrieved from a study of OX40 agonist ivuxolimab in advanced cancers. About the research overall: Earlier treatment with anti-PD-1, anti-PD-L1 or anti-CTLA-4 was permitted, and over 35% had received some. In three patients, partial responses were observed, one with hepatocellular carcinoma and two with cutaneous melanoma.

Regarding the study as a whole: Both CD4+ and CD8+ T cell populations in blood had undergone clonal expansion by week 6 at 0.1 to 3.0 mg/kg. The authors also found low normalized T-cell clonal expansion in some nonresponders.

With respect to this clone: Its antigen is not identified.

Clones were read by immunoSEQ multiplex PCR, and TCRdb kept only the in-frame ones, dropping some. The data hold some 76,000 clones, with more than 75% observed a single time. The specimen comprised CD4+ or CD8+ T cells sorted from blood, sampled in a trial of the OX40 agonist ivuxolimab. The clonotype was recovered from an adult with an advanced solid tumor such as melanoma, head and neck, liver or kidney cancer.

The DNA for the CDR3 is TGTGCCAGCAGCCCCGGGACTAGCGGGGCTGAGACCCAGTACTTC. It encodes CASSPGTSGAETQYF. The rearrangement joins TRBV7-9 to TRBJ2-5; TRBD2 matches at 13 bases. Trimming at V came to 5 bases and at J to 5 bases, leaving 5 bases not matched to a gene. The CDR3 totals 15 residues. Germline V gives CDR1 SEHNR, CDR2 FQNEAQ (reference sequence). Full variable domain (remainder filled in from reference TRBV7-9 and TRBJ2-5): DTGVSQNPRHKITKRGQNVTFRCDPISEHNRLYWYRQTLGQGPEFLTYFQNEAQLEKSRLLSDRFSAERPKGSFSTLEIQRTEQGDSAMYLCASSPGTSGAETQYFGPGTRLLVL.